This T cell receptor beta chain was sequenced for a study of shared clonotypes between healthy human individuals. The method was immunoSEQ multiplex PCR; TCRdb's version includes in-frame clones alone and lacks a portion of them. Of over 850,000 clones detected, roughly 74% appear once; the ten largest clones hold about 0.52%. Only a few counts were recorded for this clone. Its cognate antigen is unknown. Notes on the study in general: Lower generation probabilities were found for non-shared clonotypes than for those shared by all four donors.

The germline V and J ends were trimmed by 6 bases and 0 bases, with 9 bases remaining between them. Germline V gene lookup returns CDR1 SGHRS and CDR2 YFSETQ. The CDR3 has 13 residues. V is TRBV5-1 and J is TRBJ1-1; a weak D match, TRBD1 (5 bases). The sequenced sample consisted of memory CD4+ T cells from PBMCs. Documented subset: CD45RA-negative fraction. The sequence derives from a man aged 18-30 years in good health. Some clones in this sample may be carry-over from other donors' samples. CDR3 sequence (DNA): TGCGCCAGCAAGTCAGGGATGAACACTGAAGCTTTCTTT. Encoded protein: CASKSGMNTEAFF.